These T cell receptor beta chains were read from a single sample in a study of T cells expressing NK-cell markers. TCRdb reanalyzed the 5' RACE reads, giving one entry per CDR3 protein sequence and no DNA. The ten top clones account for more than 10%, within a sample of approximately 150,000 distinct CDR3 sequences. The sequenced sample was blood T cells: a sorted CD56 or NKG2C T cell subset, CD4+ or CD8+ T cells, or bulk PBMC T cells (not recorded which). The origin of the receptors is a man aged 18-30 years in good health. Each CDR3 is given with its conserved first and last residue. The order of the fields is V gene, J gene, CDR3 protein.

TRBV7-9,TRBJ2-1,CASRGPPDNEQFF
TRBV7-9,TRBJ2-1,CASSLDGWSSYNEQFF
TRBV5-6,TRBJ2-1,CASSLEGLGGSTGNEQFF
TRBV7-9,TRBJ2-1,CASSFSGRAHNEQFF
TRBV7-6,TRBJ2-6,CASSLAQGAPSSGANVLTF
TRBV5-4,TRBJ2-5,CASSLGRQETQYF
TRBV7-6,TRBJ2-2,CASSFPGANTGELFF
TRBV7-9,TRBJ2-5,CASHSLETQYF
TRBV5-1,TRBJ1-1,CASSRTPIRQGTMNTEAFF
TRBV7-6,TRBJ1-1,CASRSKAGRDRVNTEAFF
TRBV3-1,TRBJ2-7,CASSQSQGLLEQYF
TRBV7-6,TRBJ1-1,CASSLESFGAEAFF
TRBV30,TRBJ2-2,CAHNRGAGELFF
TRBV11-1,TRBJ2-5,CASSLALGRRGPQETQYF
TRBV20-1,TRBJ2-3,CSARVMDTQYF
TRBV5-4,TRBJ2-4,CASSSETGRYPLAKNIQYF
TRBV3-1,TRBJ2-1,CASSRVAGGVNYNEQFF
TRBV27,TRBJ2-1,CASSPIGGGLTGNEQFF
TRBV12-3/TRBV12-4,TRBJ2-3,CASSIRTDTQYF
TRBV24-1,TRBJ2-1,CATSDLAGNEQFF
TRBV12-3/TRBV12-4,TRBJ1-5,CASSRTGEGLQPQHF
TRBV7-2,TRBJ2-7,CASSISGTGYYEQYF
TRBV18,TRBJ1-4,CASSPRQGDNEKLFF
TRBV27,TRBJ1-1,CASSPGTNTEAFF
TRBV2,TRBJ2-5,CASSQILAGGETQYF
TRBV7-6,TRBJ1-1,CASSLGGAGAEAFF
TRBV12-3/TRBV12-4,TRBJ2-1,CASSLEGAVVQFF
TRBV29-1,TRBJ2-3,CSVAGQVSTDTQYF
TRBV7-8,TRBJ2-1,CASSEGGTGYEQFF
TRBV27,TRBJ2-5,CASSLVVRGKETQYF
TRBV14,TRBJ2-1,CASSQTEAGDNEQFF
TRBV9,TRBJ2-1,CASSVGTSGSINEQFF
TRBV29-1,TRBJ2-2,CSVVGQTTGELFF
TRBV11-2,TRBJ2-5,CASSSNSETQYF
TRBV7-9,TRBJ2-5,CAVRVQETQYF
TRBV29-1,TRBJ2-1,CSVEGYLSGSYNEQFF
TRBV12-3/TRBV12-4,TRBJ2-3,CASSLDVRVVDTQYF
TRBV7-6,TRBJ2-1,CASSPGQGYEQFF
TRBV20-1,TRBJ2-1,CSAKTLWTEQFF
TRBV12-3/TRBV12-4,TRBJ2-1,CASGDRVDEQFF
TRBV14,TRBJ2-1,CASSPWTEAYNEQFF
TRBV24-1,TRBJ2-2,CATGQGAAGELFF
TRBV6-1,TRBJ2-5,CASSPLPTSGAQETQYF
TRBV20-1,TRBJ2-1,CSARDPERAGRSYNEQFF
TRBV4-3,TRBJ2-7,CASSQEAGYAEQYF
TRBV27,TRBJ2-1,CASSLGSGIQNEQFF
TRBV7-9,TRBJ2-3,CASSYPSAGSTDTQYF
TRBV11-2,TRBJ2-7,CASSPGTGENEQYF